This TCR beta chain appears in the sequencing data of a study of cytomegalovirus exposure and HLA in healthy donors. At the level of the study: An earlier analysis found some 120 million unique TCR beta sequences from approximately 170 million T cells. Regarding the study as a whole: Common viral pathogens were later found to be apparently linked to several of the most significant clusters. Accurate prediction of HLA-A and HLA-B alleles (for most subjects) was reportedly achieved from TCR beta sequences.

As regards this clone: Its antigen is still unknown.

Trimming removed 2 bases from V and 0 bases from J; junction bases left unmatched: 2. The length of the CDR3 is 15 residues. Germline values: CDR1 SGHAT, CDR2 FQNNGV. PCR amplification relied on 60 Vbeta primers (plus 13 Jbeta primers). Assay: immunoSEQ multiplex PCR; the TCRdb copy retains only in-frame clones and omits some. The table records just over 150,000 clones, approximately 80% of them present only once. This receptor was obtained from a man younger than 35 in good health and CMV-seronegative. Sequencing was carried out using PBMCs. The chain employs TRBV11-2 and TRBJ2-7; 9 bases match TRBD1. CDR3 in DNA: TGTGCCAGCAGCTTATGGGGACAGGGCTCCTACGAGCAGTACTTC. Amino acid sequence: CASSLWGQGSYEQYF.